This T cell receptor beta chain appears in the sequencing data of a study of breast tumors, draining lymph nodes, adjacent tissues. Via MiXCR, TCRdb re-called the multiplex PCR reads, giving one row per CDR3 protein. The table includes 170,000 or so distinct CDR3 sequences, 30% to 35% detected once. General observations from the study: Findings are consistent with lymph node origin and intratumoral expansion of most tumor T cells. Tumor T cell lymph node origin was a supported hypothesis, not proven. Tumor repertoires ranked between lymph nodes and nontumor tissue in diversity, with V and J gene preferences. Luminal-like breast cancer showed significantly greater tumor-nontumor repertoire similarity than basal-like breast cancer did.

This clonotype was recorded a few times. Its antigen is not identified. Samples came from axillary lymph nodes draining the breast cancer. The CDR3 sequence is 15 residues long. V was trimmed by 4 bases and J by 6 bases, leaving 19 bases between them. Germline values: CDR1 LGHDT, CDR2 YNNKEL (reference sequence). Sequencing used axillary lymph node tissue. This TCR derives from a female donor with breast cancer. Some clones in this sample may be carry-over from other donors' samples. The rearrangement uses TRBV3-1 and TRBJ2-7, with TRBD2 as a possible D gene (5 bases). CDR3 in DNA: TGTGCCAGCAGCCTCCTGGTAAGAGCGGTAGGCGAGCAGTACTTC. Translation: CASSLLVRAVGEQYF.